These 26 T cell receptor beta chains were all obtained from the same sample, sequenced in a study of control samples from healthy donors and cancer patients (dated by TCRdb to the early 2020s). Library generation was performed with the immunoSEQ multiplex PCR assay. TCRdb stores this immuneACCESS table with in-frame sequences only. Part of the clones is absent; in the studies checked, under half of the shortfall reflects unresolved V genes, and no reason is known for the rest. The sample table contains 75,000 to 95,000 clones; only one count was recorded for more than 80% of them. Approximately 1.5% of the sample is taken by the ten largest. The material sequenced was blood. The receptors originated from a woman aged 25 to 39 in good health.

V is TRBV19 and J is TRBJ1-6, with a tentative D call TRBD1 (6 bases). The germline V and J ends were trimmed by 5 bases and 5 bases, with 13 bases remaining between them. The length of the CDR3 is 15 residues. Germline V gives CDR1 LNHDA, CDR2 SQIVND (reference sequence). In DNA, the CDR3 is TGTGCCAGTAGTGTGAACAGGGAAAATAATTCACCCCTCCACTTT. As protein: CASSVNRENNSPLHF.

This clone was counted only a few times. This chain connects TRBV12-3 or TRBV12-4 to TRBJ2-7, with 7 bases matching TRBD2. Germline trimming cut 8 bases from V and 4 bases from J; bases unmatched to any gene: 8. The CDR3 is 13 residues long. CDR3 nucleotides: TGTGCCAGCGGGGGAGGGTTAGGTTACGAGCAGTACTTC. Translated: CASGGGLGYEQYF.

This CDR3 is CASSRGQGDTEAFF. CDR3 DNA: TGTGCCAGCAGCCGCGGACAGGGGGACACTGAAGCTTTCTTT. The V and J genes are TRBV14 and TRBJ1-1; TRBD1 aligns across 10 bases. This CDR3 contains 14 residues. The germline gives CDR1 SGHDN, CDR2 FVKESK. The ends lost 4 bases at V and 3 bases at J; junction bases unmatched: 2.

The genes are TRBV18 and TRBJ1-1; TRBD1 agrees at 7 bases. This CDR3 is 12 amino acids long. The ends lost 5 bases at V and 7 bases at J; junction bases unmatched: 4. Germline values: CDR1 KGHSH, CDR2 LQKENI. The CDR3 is CASSTSGGEAFF. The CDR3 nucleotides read TGTGCCAGCTCAACATCAGGGGGTGAAGCTTTCTTT.

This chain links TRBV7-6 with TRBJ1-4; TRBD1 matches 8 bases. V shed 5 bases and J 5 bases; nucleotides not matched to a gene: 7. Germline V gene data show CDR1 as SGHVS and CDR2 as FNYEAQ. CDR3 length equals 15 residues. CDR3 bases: TGTGCCAGCAGCGAAGAAGACAGGGGAAATGAAAAACTGTTTTTT. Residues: CASSEEDRGNEKLFF. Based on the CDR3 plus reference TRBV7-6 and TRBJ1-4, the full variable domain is GAGVSQSPRYKVTKRGQDVALRCDPISGHVSLYWYRQALGQGPEFLTYFNYEAQQDKSGLPNDRFSAERPEGSISTLTIQRTEQRDSAMYRCASSEEDRGNEKLFFGSGTQLSVL.

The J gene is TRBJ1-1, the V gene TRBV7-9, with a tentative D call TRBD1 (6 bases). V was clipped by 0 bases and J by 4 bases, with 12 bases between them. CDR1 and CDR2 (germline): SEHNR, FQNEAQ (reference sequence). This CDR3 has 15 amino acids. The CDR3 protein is CASSLAGGQVTEAFF. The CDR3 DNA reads TGTGCCAGCAGCTTAGCTGGGGGGCAGGTCACTGAAGCTTTCTTT.

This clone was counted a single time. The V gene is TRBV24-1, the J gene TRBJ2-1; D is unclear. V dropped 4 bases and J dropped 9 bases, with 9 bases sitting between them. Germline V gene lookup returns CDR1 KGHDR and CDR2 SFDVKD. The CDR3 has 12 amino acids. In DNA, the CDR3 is TGTGCCACCAGTGACCACCTTGCTGAGCAGTTCTTC. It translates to CATSDHLAEQFF.

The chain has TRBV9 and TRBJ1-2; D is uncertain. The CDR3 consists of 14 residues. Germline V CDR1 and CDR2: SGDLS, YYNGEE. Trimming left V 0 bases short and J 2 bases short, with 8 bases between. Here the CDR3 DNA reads TGTGCCAGCAGCGTAGACCCACAAAACTATGGCTACACCTTC. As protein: CASSVDPQNYGYTF.

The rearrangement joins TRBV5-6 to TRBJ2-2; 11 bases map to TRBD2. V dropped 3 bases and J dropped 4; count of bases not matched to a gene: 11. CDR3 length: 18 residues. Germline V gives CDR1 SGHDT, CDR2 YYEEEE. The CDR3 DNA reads TGTGCCAGCAGCTCCCCCTTTTCCACTAGCGGGGGCACCGGGGAGCTGTTTTTT. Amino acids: CASSSPFSTSGGTGELFF.

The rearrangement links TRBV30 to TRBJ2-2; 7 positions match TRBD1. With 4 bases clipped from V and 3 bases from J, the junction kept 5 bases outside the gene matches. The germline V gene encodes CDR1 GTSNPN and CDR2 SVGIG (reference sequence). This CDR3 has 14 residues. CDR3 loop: CAWTGTADTGELFF. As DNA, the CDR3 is TGTGCCTGGACCGGGACAGCAGACACCGGGGAGCTGTTTTTT.

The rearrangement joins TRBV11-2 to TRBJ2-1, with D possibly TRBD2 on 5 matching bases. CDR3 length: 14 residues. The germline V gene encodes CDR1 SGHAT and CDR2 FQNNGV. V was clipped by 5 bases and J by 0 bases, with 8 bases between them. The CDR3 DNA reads TGTGCCAGCAGCCCCGCGGGCTCCTACAATGAGCAGTTCTTC. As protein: CASSPAGSYNEQFF.

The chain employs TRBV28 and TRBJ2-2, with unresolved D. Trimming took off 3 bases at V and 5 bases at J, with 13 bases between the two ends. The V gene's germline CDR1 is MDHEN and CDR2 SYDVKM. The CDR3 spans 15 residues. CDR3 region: CASSLSGMGTGELFF. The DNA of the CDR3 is TGTGCCAGCAGTTTGAGTGGGATGGGGACCGGGGAGCTGTTTTTT.

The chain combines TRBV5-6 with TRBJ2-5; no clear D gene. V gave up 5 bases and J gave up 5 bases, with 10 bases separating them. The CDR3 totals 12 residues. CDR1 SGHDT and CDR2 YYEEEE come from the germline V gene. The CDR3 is CASSWSWETQYF. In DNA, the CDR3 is TGTGCCAGCAGTTGGAGTTGGGAGACCCAGTACTTC.

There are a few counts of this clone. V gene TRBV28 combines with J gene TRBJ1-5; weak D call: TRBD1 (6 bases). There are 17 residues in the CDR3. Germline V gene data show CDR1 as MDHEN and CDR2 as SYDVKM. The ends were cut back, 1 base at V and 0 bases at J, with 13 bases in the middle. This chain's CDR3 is CASSLLGGLNSNQPQHF. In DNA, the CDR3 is TGTGCCAGCAGTTTATTGGGGGGGCTTAATAGCAATCAGCCCCAGCATTTT.

CDR3 protein: CASSVAPQYGYTF. The DNA for the CDR3 is TGTGCCAGCAGCGTAGCCCCTCAGTATGGCTACACCTTC. J is TRBJ1-2 and V is TRBV9; D remains unclear. The CDR3 is 13 residues long. Between the trimmed V and J ends, which lost 0 bases and 5 bases, there was a span of 8 bases. Germline V gene data show CDR1 as SGDLS and CDR2 as YYNGEE.

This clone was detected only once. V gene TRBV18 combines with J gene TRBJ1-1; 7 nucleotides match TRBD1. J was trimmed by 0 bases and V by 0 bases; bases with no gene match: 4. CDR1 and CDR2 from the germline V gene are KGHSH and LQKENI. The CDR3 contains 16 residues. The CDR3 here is CASSPPTGLMNTEAFF. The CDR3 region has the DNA TGTGCCAGCTCACCACCGACAGGGCTCATGAACACTGAAGCTTTCTTT.

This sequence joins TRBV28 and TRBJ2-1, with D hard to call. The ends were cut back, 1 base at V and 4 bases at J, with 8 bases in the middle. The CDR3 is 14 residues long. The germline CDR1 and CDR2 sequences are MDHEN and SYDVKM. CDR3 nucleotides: TGTGCCAGCAGTTTATTAAGTCGTTACAATGAGCAGTTCTTC. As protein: CASSLLSRYNEQFF.

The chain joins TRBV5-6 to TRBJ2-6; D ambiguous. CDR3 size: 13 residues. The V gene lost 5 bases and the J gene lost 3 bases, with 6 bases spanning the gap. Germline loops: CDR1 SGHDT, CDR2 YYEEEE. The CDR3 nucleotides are TGTGCCAGCAGTCCCGGTGGGGCCAACGTCCTGACTTTC. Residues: CASSPGGANVLTF.

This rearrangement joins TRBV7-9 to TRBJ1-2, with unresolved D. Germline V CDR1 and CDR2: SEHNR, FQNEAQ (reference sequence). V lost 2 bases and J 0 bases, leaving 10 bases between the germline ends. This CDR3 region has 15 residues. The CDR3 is CASSLFDGANYGYTF. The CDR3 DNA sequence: TGTGCCAGCAGCTTATTCGACGGAGCTAACTATGGCTACACCTTC.

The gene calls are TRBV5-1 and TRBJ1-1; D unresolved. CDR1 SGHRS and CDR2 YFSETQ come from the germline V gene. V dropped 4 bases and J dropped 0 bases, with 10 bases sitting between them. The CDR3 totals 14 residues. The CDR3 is CASSAQSMNTEAFF. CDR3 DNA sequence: TGCGCCAGCAGCGCCCAATCCATGAACACTGAAGCTTTCTTT.

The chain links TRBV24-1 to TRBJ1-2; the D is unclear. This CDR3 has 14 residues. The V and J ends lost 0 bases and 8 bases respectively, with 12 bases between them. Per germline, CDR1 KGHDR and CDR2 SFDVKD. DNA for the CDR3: TGTGCCACCAGTGATTTGACGACCAGTTGGGGCTACACCTTC. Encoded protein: CATSDLTTSWGYTF.

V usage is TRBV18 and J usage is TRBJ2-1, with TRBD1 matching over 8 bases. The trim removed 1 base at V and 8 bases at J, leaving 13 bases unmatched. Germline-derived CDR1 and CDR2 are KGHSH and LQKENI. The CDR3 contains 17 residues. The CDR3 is CASSPRRTGFEEDEQFF. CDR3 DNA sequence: TGTGCCAGCTCACCACGTCGGACAGGGTTCGAGGAGGATGAGCAGTTCTTC.

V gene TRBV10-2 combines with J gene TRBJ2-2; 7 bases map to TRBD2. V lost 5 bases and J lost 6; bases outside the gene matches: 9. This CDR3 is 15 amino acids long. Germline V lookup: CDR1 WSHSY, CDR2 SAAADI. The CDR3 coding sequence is TGCGCCAGCAGTACTCTAGCGGACGGGGCCGGGGAGCTGTTTTTT. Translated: CASSTLADGAGELFF.

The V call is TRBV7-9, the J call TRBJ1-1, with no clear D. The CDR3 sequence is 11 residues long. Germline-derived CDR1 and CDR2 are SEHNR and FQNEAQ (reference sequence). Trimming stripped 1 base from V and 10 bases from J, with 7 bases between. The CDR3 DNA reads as TGTGCCAGCAGCTTAGTTTGGGGAGCTTTCTTT. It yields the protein CASSLVWGAFF. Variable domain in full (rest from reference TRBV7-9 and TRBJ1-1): DTGVSQNPRHKITKRGQNVTFRCDPISEHNRLYWYRQTLGQGPEFLTYFQNEAQLEKSRLLSDRFSAERPKGSFSTLEIQRTEQGDSAMYLCASSLVWGAFFGQGTRLTVV.

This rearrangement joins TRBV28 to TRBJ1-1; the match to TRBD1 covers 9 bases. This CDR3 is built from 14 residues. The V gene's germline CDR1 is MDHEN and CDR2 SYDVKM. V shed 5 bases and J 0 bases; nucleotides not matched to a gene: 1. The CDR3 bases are TGTGCCAGCAGTGACAGGGGGTTGAACACTGAAGCTTTCTTT. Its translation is CASSDRGLNTEAFF.

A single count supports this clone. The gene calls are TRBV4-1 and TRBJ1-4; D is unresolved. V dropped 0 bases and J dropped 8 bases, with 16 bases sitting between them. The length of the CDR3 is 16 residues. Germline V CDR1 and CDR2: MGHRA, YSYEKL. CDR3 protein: CASSQEGARSREKLFF. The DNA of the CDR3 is TGCGCCAGCAGCCAAGAAGGCGCCAGGTCACGAGAAAAACTGTTTTTT.